Each of the 27 T cell receptor beta chains below was sequenced from the same sample in a study of cytomegalovirus exposure and HLA in healthy donors. Use of 60 Vbeta and 13 Jbeta primers characterized the PCR. Only in-frame clones appear in the TCRdb table, and some are missing; sequencing was by immunoSEQ multiplex PCR. The sample yields around 90,000 clones, 82% seen once. Source material: PBMCs. The receptors stem from a man aged 50 to 60 in good health and CMV-seronegative.

V is TRBV28 and J is TRBJ1-1; D might be TRBD1 (6 bases). Deletions cut 2 bases from V and 3 bases from J, with 7 bases between. Germline loops: CDR1 MDHEN, CDR2 SYDVKM. The CDR3 has 13 residues. The CDR3 loop is CASSLGQYTEAFF. Here the CDR3 DNA reads TGTGCCAGCAGTTTAGGACAGTACACTGAAGCTTTCTTT. The variable domain in full, completed from reference TRBV28 and TRBJ1-1, reads DVKVTQSSRYLVKRTGEKVFLECVQDMDHENMFWYRQDPGLGLRLIYFSYDVKMKEKGDIPEGYSVSREKKERFSLILESASTNQTSMYLCASSLGQYTEAFFGQGTRLTVV.

This chain connects TRBV6-1 to TRBJ2-1, with 11 positions matching TRBD2. CDR1 and CDR2 (germline): MNHNS, SASEGT. The CDR3 contains 18 residues. V was pared by 1 base and J by 7 bases, with 12 bases of the junction left unmatched. Here the CDR3 reads CASSEEGLLAGVRNEQFF. CDR3 sequence (DNA): TGTGCCAGCAGTGAAGAGGGATTACTAGCGGGAGTTCGGAATGAGCAGTTCTTC.

This clone has a handful of counts. This chain uses TRBV27 with TRBJ2-7, with D possibly being TRBD1 (6 bases). Germline CDR1 is MNHEY and CDR2 is SMNVEV (reference sequence). V gave up 4 bases and J gave up 3 bases, with 16 bases separating them. The CDR3 covers 15 residues. CDR3 protein: CASSSTGTLDYEQYF. CDR3 coding DNA: TGTGCCAGCAGTTCCACCGGGACACTGGACTACGAGCAGTACTTC.

V gene TRBV7-9 combines with J gene TRBJ2-2, with TRBD1 matching over 9 bases. This CDR3 spans 14 amino acids. CDR1 and CDR2 from the germline V gene are SEHNR and FQNEAQ (reference sequence). V lost 5 bases and J lost 3; bases outside the gene matches: 1. The CDR3 sequence is CASSRQGDTGELFF. The CDR3 DNA sequence: TGTGCCAGCAGCCGACAGGGGGACACCGGGGAGCTGTTTTTT.

This chain links TRBV6-6 with TRBJ1-3; D is possibly TRBD1 (5 bases). There are 14 residues in the CDR3. The V and J ends lost 6 bases and 4 bases respectively, with 13 bases between them. Germline loops: CDR1 MNHNY, CDR2 SVGAGI (reference sequence). The CDR3 protein is CASSSQGDGNTIYF. The CDR3 DNA reads as TGTGCCAGCAGCTCGCAGGGTGACGGAAACACCATATATTTT.

The DNA of the CDR3 is TGCGCCAGCAGCTTGGAATGGGGGGGGAATGAGCAGTTCTTC. Its protein is CASSLEWGGNEQFF. The V call is TRBV5-1, the J call TRBJ2-1, with 7 bases matching TRBD2. CDR3 length equals 14 residues. Germline CDR1 and CDR2: SGHRS and YFSETQ. V trimming: 0 bases; J trimming: 7 bases; junction bases outside the gene matches: 4.

J is TRBJ2-7 and V is TRBV13, with 7 bases that match TRBD2. This CDR3 spans 15 amino acids. Germline V gene data show CDR1 as PRHDT and CDR2 as FYEKMQ (reference sequence). V dropped 8 bases and J dropped 0; count of bases not matched to a gene: 10. CDR3 DNA: TGTGCCAGCTATCGACGAGCGGGGAGCTCCTACGAGCAGTACTTC. The encoded protein is CASYRRAGSSYEQYF.

The rearrangement links TRBV29-1 to TRBJ2-2; 7 positions match TRBD2. The CDR3 consists of 12 residues. J was trimmed by 5 bases and V by 7 bases; bases with no gene match: 4. The germline V gene has CDR1 SQVTM and CDR2 ANQGSEA. The CDR3 sequence is CSAVGGTGELFF. CDR3 sequence (DNA): TGCAGCGCCGTGGGGGGGACCGGGGAGCTGTTTTTT.

This clone was detected a few times. The gene calls are TRBV29-1 and TRBJ1-1; tentative D call: TRBD1 (6 bases). The V gene's germline CDR1 is SQVTM and CDR2 ANQGSEA. The CDR3 is made up of 14 amino acids. V shed 5 bases and J shed 4 bases, with 17 bases lying between them. The CDR3 DNA sequence: TGCAGCGTTTTACCTGACAGGTTTACCACTGAAGCTTTCTTT. Translation gives CSVLPDRFTTEAFF.

The rearrangement links TRBV5-6 to TRBJ1-2, with a weak D call TRBD1 (6 bases). The CDR3 runs to 14 residues. Trimming removed 3 bases from V and 2 bases from J, with 11 bases in between. From germline, CDR1 is SGHDT and CDR2 YYEEEE. DNA for the CDR3: TGTGCCAGCAGCTCCTTGACAGGAAACTATGGCTACACCTTC. This codes for CASSSLTGNYGYTF. The full variable domain, with the rest looked up from reference TRBV5-6 and TRBJ1-2, is DAGVTQSPTHLIKTRGQQVTLRCSPKSGHDTVSWYQQALGQGPQFIFQYYEEEERQRGNFPDRFSGHQFPNYSSELNVNALLLGDSALYLCASSSLTGNYGYTFGSGTRLTVV.

The chain employs TRBV10-1 and TRBJ2-7; D possibly corresponds to TRBD2 (5 bases). Germline CDR1 is WNHNN and CDR2 is SYGVQD (reference sequence). V was clipped by 2 bases and J by 1 base, with 12 bases between them. CDR3 length equals 15 residues. CDR3 region: CASSEDGRESYEQYF. CDR3 DNA: TGCGCCAGCAGTGAGGATGGGAGAGAATCCTACGAGCAGTACTTC.

This chain connects TRBV7-8 to TRBJ2-7, with TRBD2 identical over 15 bases. CDR1 and CDR2 (germline): SGHVS, FQNEAQ. The CDR3 covers 15 residues. The junction had 8 bases not matched to a gene; V was cut back by 8 bases and J by 6 bases. CDR3 DNA sequence: TGTGCCAGCCAGTGGACTAGCGGGAGGGCCGTCGAGCAGTACTTC. It is translated as CASQWTSGRAVEQYF.

The chain employs TRBV15 and TRBJ2-7; D is ambiguous. This CDR3 has 15 amino acids. CDR1 and CDR2 from the germline V gene are LNHNV and YYDKDF (reference sequence). The V and J ends lost 1 base and 5 bases respectively, with 15 bases between them. The CDR3 sequence: CATSRGGVESHEQYF. The CDR3 region has the DNA TGTGCCACCAGCAGAGGAGGAGTAGAGAGCCACGAGCAGTACTTC.

The J gene is TRBJ2-3, the V gene TRBV9, with 7 positions matching TRBD2. There are 15 residues in the CDR3. The V and J ends lost 0 bases and 4 bases, in that order; junction bases with no gene match: 5. Germline CDR1 is SGDLS and CDR2 is YYNGEE. The CDR3 DNA is TGTGCCAGCAGCGTAGGGTGGGGGAGGGCAGATACGCAGTATTTT. This encodes CASSVGWGRADTQYF.

The V and J genes are TRBV19 and TRBJ2-7; possible D gene TRBD1, 6 bases. There are 14 residues in the CDR3. Germline V gives CDR1 LNHDA, CDR2 SQIVND (reference sequence). V lost 1 base, J lost 3 bases, and 10 bases lay in between. The CDR3 nucleotides read TGTGCCAGTAGTATAGGGCAGGGGATCTACGAGCAGTACTTC. It is translated as CASSIGQGIYEQYF.

V and J are TRBV9 and TRBJ1-2, with D possibly matching TRBD1 (6 bases). With 6 bases removed from V and 2 bases from J, the gap between germline ends came to 14 bases. Germline CDR1 SGDLS, CDR2 YYNGEE. The CDR3 runs 14 residues. The CDR3 region is CASTAGQLNYGYTF. CDR3 coding DNA: TGTGCCAGCACCGCCGGACAGCTAAACTATGGCTACACCTTC.

V usage is TRBV10-3 and J usage is TRBJ2-3, with 9 bases that match TRBD2. The CDR3 runs 16 residues. J lost 3 bases, V lost 2 bases, and 6 bases had no gene match. The germline V gene has CDR1 ENHRY and CDR2 SYGVKD. The CDR3 nucleotides are TGTGCCATCAGTGAGGCGGGAGGGGGCATGACAGATACGCAGTATTTT. Amino acid sequence: CAISEAGGGMTDTQYF.

The chain uses TRBV28 and TRBJ1-5; TRBD1 is a possible D gene (5 bases). The germline V gene encodes CDR1 MDHEN and CDR2 SYDVKM. V dropped 3 bases and J dropped 0 bases, with 12 bases sitting between them. The CDR3 consists of 16 residues. The CDR3: CASSLAQGHSNQPQHF. The CDR3 coding sequence is TGTGCCAGCAGTTTGGCGCAGGGCCATAGCAATCAGCCCCAGCATTTT.

The rearrangement uses TRBV5-4 and TRBJ2-7; 7 positions agree with TRBD2. This CDR3 has 14 residues. Germline V gives CDR1 SGHNT, CDR2 YYREEE (reference sequence). J was trimmed by 3 bases and V by 0 bases; bases with no gene match: 3. CDR3 amino acids: CASSLGGRDYEQYF. CDR3 coding DNA: TGTGCCAGCAGCTTGGGGGGGAGGGACTACGAGCAGTACTTC.

The chain joins TRBV28 to TRBJ1-1, with 10 bases matching TRBD1. Germline CDR1 MDHEN, CDR2 SYDVKM. The CDR3 consists of 16 residues. J gave up 4 bases and V 5 bases, and 10 bases lay outside the gene matches. The CDR3 coding sequence is TGTGCCAGCAGTCTAAACCCCGGACAGGGGGGCACTGAAGCTTTCTTT. The encoded protein is CASSLNPGQGGTEAFF.

The chain combines TRBV4-1 with TRBJ2-2, with a tentative D call TRBD1 (6 bases). Trimming removed 3 bases at V and 3 bases at J, with 11 bases between. This CDR3 is 15 amino acids long. Per germline, CDR1 MGHRA and CDR2 YSYEKL. The CDR3 here is CASSHSKGDTGELFF. The CDR3 DNA follows: TGCGCCAGCAGCCACTCAAAGGGGGACACCGGGGAGCTGTTTTTT.

The gene calls are TRBV2 and TRBJ2-7, with 7 bases identical to TRBD1. Germline V lookup: CDR1 SNHLY, CDR2 FYNNEI. The CDR3 length is 16 residues. After removal of 4 bases from V and 1 base from J, the junction contained 10 bases not matched to a gene. DNA for the CDR3: TGTGCCAGCAGTGGTTCCCGGGACAGAGCTTCCTACGAGCAGTACTTC. The encoded protein is CASSGSRDRASYEQYF. The full variable domain, its missing parts supplied by reference TRBV2 and TRBJ2-7, is EPEVTQTPSHQVTQMGQEVILRCVPISNHLYFYWYRQILGQKVEFLVSFYNNEISEKSEIFDDQFSVERPDGSNFTLKIRSTKLEDSAMYFCASSGSRDRASYEQYFGPGTRLTVT.

V is TRBV11-1 and J is TRBJ2-6; the D gene is possibly TRBD1 (6 bases). Germline CDR1 and CDR2: SGHAT and FQDESV (reference sequence). The CDR3 contains 16 residues. V lost 5 bases to trimming and J lost 4 bases, with 15 bases between them. In DNA form, the CDR3 reads TGTGCCAGCAGCCCGAACGGACAGTCGGGGGCCAACGTCCTGACTTTC. This codes for CASSPNGQSGANVLTF.

The rearrangement uses TRBV5-1 and TRBJ1-2; tentative D call: TRBD1 (6 bases). Trimming shortened V by 2 bases and J by 3 bases, and 20 bases separated the two germline ends. This CDR3 region has 17 residues. Per germline, CDR1 SGHRS and CDR2 YFSETQ. CDR3 sequence: CASSFSLPMDSYYGYTF. In DNA form, the CDR3 reads TGCGCCAGCAGCTTTTCTCTACCAATGGACAGCTACTATGGCTACACCTTC.

V is TRBV5-1 and J is TRBJ2-3; 8 bases agree with TRBD1. Looked up from germline, CDR1 is SGHRS and CDR2 is YFSETQ. The ends lost 4 bases at V and 3 bases at J; junction bases unmatched: 7. This CDR3 is 15 amino acids long. CDR3 sequence reads: CASSTGTGRTDTQYF. Here the CDR3 DNA reads TGCGCCAGCAGCACCGGGACAGGTCGGACAGATACGCAGTATTTT.

This clone is a singleton in its sample. V and J are TRBV28 and TRBJ2-5; 11 positions match TRBD2. Germline V gene sequence: CDR1 MDHEN, CDR2 SYDVKM. The CDR3 has 14 residues. V shed 8 bases and J 5 bases; nucleotides not matched to a gene: 7. In nucleotides, the CDR3 is TGTGCCAGCCTTCTAGCGGGAGGCGGGGAGACCCAGTACTTC. It yields the protein CASLLAGGGETQYF.

This clone was recorded a few times. The chain combines TRBV7-2 with TRBJ2-5; TRBD2 agrees at 8 bases. The trim removed 3 bases at V and 4 bases at J, leaving 4 bases unmatched. There are 14 residues in the CDR3. The germline V gene has CDR1 SGHTA and CDR2 FQGNSA. In nucleotides, the CDR3 is TGTGCCAGCAGCTTCCGGGCGGGGGGAGAGACCCAGTACTTC. Protein product: CASSFRAGGETQYF.